The sequence of this T cell receptor beta chain was determined in a study of blood T cells in healthy people across ages (dated by TCRdb to 2015 to 2017). Study-wide context: Template switching captured roughly one uniquely barcoded TCR beta cDNA molecule per two T cells in model experiments. Using deep sequencing normalized with unique cDNA molecular identifiers, the study measured how TCR beta repertoire diversity changes with age. The donors were divided into four age groups: young (average around 17 years), middle-aged (about 39), aged (under 70) and long-lived (roughly 86). Using the same blood draw, the study looked at two additional independent replicas of 1 million unique cDNA reads for two donors, one aged 18 to 30 and the other aged 80 or older. Study-wide conclusions, independent of this receptor: Because profiling used bulk unsorted PBMCs, naive and antigen-experienced compartments could not be compared conclusively. There was a strong correlation between observed TCR beta diversity and the percentage of naive T cells measured by flow cytometry. The long-lived group showed more naive CD4+ T cells, fewer expanded clones and increased TCR diversity than the aged group, suggesting age selection. Donor CMV infection status was unknown, potentially confounding age-related changes in expanded clonotypes. Observed TCR beta diversity per million T cells fell roughly linearly with age, and a significant reduction was already apparent by age approximately 41. Estimates of total diversity based on one million sequenced T cells were considered lower bounds and underestimates.

CDR1 and CDR2, looked up from the germline V gene, are SGHVS and FNYEAQ. Inclusive of the bounding cysteine and phenylalanine, the CDR3 is 14 residues long. Only CDR3 DNA is held: 42 bases, read in frame from base 1. Between the V and J ends, shortened by 5 bases and 8 bases respectively, the junction contains 18 bases. The donors were roughly 40 Caucasian individuals from Russia, aged 6 to 90 years, who were systemically healthy. About 10 milliliters of peripheral blood were drawn from each donor into EDTA-treated Vacutainer tubes. PBMCs were isolated by Ficoll-Paque density-gradient centrifugation, with at least 6 million obtained per sample. Trizol reagent was used to extract total RNA from the PBMCs, yielding at least 6 micrograms per sample. For every donor, flow cytometry on a PBMC aliquot measured the percentage of naive CD45RAhigh/CD27high T cells. Library preparation employed 5' RACE. The run used an Illumina HiSeq 2500. A second PCR of roughly 7 to 11 cycles was performed with a sample-barcoded 5' primer and a J-beta primer mix. A template-switch 5' adaptor carrying 12 random nucleotides introduced a unique molecular identifier onto each TCR beta cDNA molecule. Each sample yielded at least 2.5 million CDR3-containing paired-end reads. First-strand cDNA synthesis was performed from all RNA using the Mint cDNA synthesis kit, with priming by a TRBC-specific oligonucleotide. Following uracil-DNA glycosylase treatment, all cDNA underwent a first 18-cycle PCR with the universal primers M1SS and BC2_uni_R. In the paper's pipeline: Normalization of each sample was performed by random selection of 1 million high-quality reads, each carrying a distinct molecular identifier. Reads with shared molecular identifiers were discarded instead of being binned into consensus sequences. CDR3 identification, clonotype clustering and error correction used MiTCR with a Q25 quality threshold and the strictest error-elimination algorithm. A nonparametric unseen species model using Euler transformation provided a lower-bound estimate of total TCR beta diversity. Using fastp trimming at Q25 and MiXCR clonotype assembly, TCRdb reanalyzed the public sequencing data and kept in-frame beta chains. Every entry covers one CDR3 protein and lists the most common genes and DNA from its rows. These V and J calls rely on TCRdb rather than the paper's analysis. The sample table records almost 550,000 distinct CDR3 sequences; approximately 25% of these occur just once. Jointly, the top ten make up 8.7% of the sample.

This clonotype was recorded a few times. Its antigen is still unknown. No quality values exist for individual bases; no much larger clone is one base distant. This sample also appeared in a second study, on T cells of mothers and their children. As the second paper documents: Nine systemically healthy Caucasian individuals served as donors, namely three mothers together with their six children. cDNA synthesis consumed the entire amount of extracted RNA, loaded at 1.5 ug RNA in each 15 ul reaction. In the second PCR, the M1S primer introduced both the sample barcodes and 2-4 random nucleotides. Each mother yielded over 9 million TCR beta CDR3 reads and each child 3 million to 3.5 million reads. Thymic selection shapes the output of TCR recombination in a similar way in related and unrelated pairs, and inherited differences have a minor effect. Normalized repertoire overlap in related mother-child pairs was always slightly higher than in unrelated mother-child pairs, but the difference was never significant. Persistent microchimeric T cell clones were not detected, at a sensitivity of approximately 100 clones per million clonotypes. In the study, deep NGS was used to compare the TCR beta repertoires of mothers and children, and features distinguishing related mother-child pairs from unrelated individuals were sought. Mothers averaged about 37 +/- 4 years of age and children averaged about 10 +/- 4 years. After adapter ligation was performed with NEBNext reagents, the libraries were sequenced on an Illumina HiSeq 2000 with 100+100 nt paired-end reads. To prevent cross-contamination, the mother and child libraries were prepared a month apart and were sequenced in separate runs. For each donor, between 500,000 and 2,000,000 distinct TCR beta clonotypes were identified. Naive TCR beta clonotypes were estimated from low-frequency clonotypes matched to each donor's FACS-determined naive share, without sorting.

Material: blood. The sequence came from a boy between 10 and 17 years old in good health. The sequence links TRBV7-6 to TRBJ1-2, with TRBD1 tentatively as D gene (5 bases match). CDR3 loop: CASSRVPGLEGYTF. DNA sequence: TGTGCCAGCAGCCGAGTCCCGGGGCTGGAAGGCTACACCTTC.